This entry describes one TCR beta chain. The data were taken from a study of blood T cell repertoires in COVID-19. Across the whole study: The cDNA or gDNA used as material had been derived from T cells, B-cell-depleted T cells, or PBMCs.

In the study's own analysis: Reference gene primers were amplified, and this amplification served to estimate nucleated cell counts. The table came from immunoSEQ multiplex PCR; TCRdb's copy has only in-frame clones and leaves some out. D and trimming were read from the DNA, whereas the V and J calls and clone size are those reported in that table. Found here are roughly 170,000 clones, around 80% of them singletons; the top ten hold around 7%. The CDR3 loop spans 13 amino acids. Trimming pared 6 bases from V and 4 bases from J, leaving 13 bases between. In germline, CDR1 is SQVTM, CDR2 ANQGSEA. The source of this sequence is a human donor in a cohort sampled during active COVID-19. The sample consisted of peripheral blood. V is TRBV29-1 and J is TRBJ1-5; D is perhaps TRBD1 (5 bases). CDR3 nucleotides: TGCAGCGTAGCGGGGGGAGGGAATCAGCCCCAGCATTTT. It is translated as CSVAGGGNQPQHF.